What follows describes a single TCR beta chain. Assay used: immunoSEQ multiplex PCR; TCRdb lists only in-frame clones, some missing. The repertoire has under 130,000 clones, 70% to 90% of them found once; the top ten carry approximately 3%. The CDR3 is 16 residues long. The ends lost 4 bases at V and 0 bases at J; junction bases unmatched: 7. The germline CDR1 and CDR2 sequences are MNHEY and SVGAGI. The sample originates from a study of blood T cell repertoires in COVID-19. Study at large: Sites across the United States, Italy and Spain contributed samples from acute and convalescent COVID-19. PBMCs, B-cell-depleted T cells, or T cells were the source of the cDNA or gDNA that made up the material.

The V gene is TRBV6-5, the J gene TRBJ1-1, with TRBD1 matching 8 bases. This sequence was found in a man aged 50 to 59 in a cohort sampled during active COVID-19. Sequenced material: peripheral blood. In DNA form, the CDR3 reads TGTGCCAGCAGTTCATCCTACAGGGGGGTGAACACTGAAGCTTTCTTT. Translation gives CASSSSYRGVNTEAFF.